The entry below gives a single T cell receptor beta chain sequence along with its context. The data originate from a study of blood T cell repertoires in COVID-19. Study context: Nucleic acid was either cDNA or gDNA, and it came from T cells, B-cell-depleted T cells, or PBMCs.

V was clipped by 3 bases and J by 1 base, with 6 bases between them. Germline lookup yields CDR1 GTSNPN and CDR2 SVGIG (reference sequence). The CDR3 runs 12 residues. The assay was immunoSEQ multiplex PCR, and TCRdb's table has in-frame clones only and misses some. The sample has approximately 46,000 clones, under 85% seen once; the top ten hold over 9%. Sequencing used peripheral blood. The chain carries TRBV30 and TRBJ1-1; no clear D. The TCR originated in a human donor in a cohort sampled during active COVID-19. The DNA of the CDR3 is TGTGCCTGGAGCGCAGGGAACACTGAAGCTTTCTTT. This sequence encodes CAWSAGNTEAFF.